This T cell receptor beta chain comes out of a study of brain T cells in children with intractable seizures. Details on this clone: What it binds is unknown.

In germline, CDR1 is SQVTM, CDR2 ANQGSEA. The length of the CDR3 is 12 residues. V gave up 2 bases and J gave up 5 bases, with 9 bases separating them. Here immunoSEQ multiplex PCR was the method, and the copy in TCRdb shows in-frame clones only, minus some. In the table there are 95,000 to 120,000 clones, 94% of which are singletons. Study-wide points: Patients' HCMV serostatus was unknown; virus specificity rests on CDR3 similarity alone. Pre- and post-surgery blood differed in depth, so pre-surgery absences may be undersampling.

The chain couples TRBV29-1 to TRBJ1-2; tentative D call: TRBD1 (6 bases). The specimen was peripheral blood, collected at surgery. The sequence derives from a boy younger than two with hemimegalencephaly and intractable seizures. The CDR3, as DNA: TGCAGCGTTGAAAGGGGGGGGTATGGCTACACCTTC. Its protein product is CSVERGGYGYTF.